This TCR beta chain was sequenced during a study of spatial heterogeneity in lung cancer. Study as a whole: Detected sequences consistently included more beta-chain ones than alpha-chain ones. Each unique TCR and UMI combination was seen more than ten times on average in raw reads. Study-wide points: Tumor TCRs that were ubiquitous and expanded showed up in blood more at resection than follow-up.

In this sample, this clonotype turned up many times. Antigen: not known. Documented time point: sample taken at primary tumor resection. Unsorted whole RNA samples from tumor, nontumor lung or frozen PBMC were sequenced. TCRdb reprocessed the 5' RACE reads with MiXCR, giving one entry per CDR3 protein. Of roughly 80,000 distinct CDR3 sequences in the sample, about 7.8% were seen once. The length of the CDR3 is 15 residues. Germline loops: CDR1 MGHDK, CDR2 SYGVNS. V lost 3 bases, J lost 2 bases, and 13 bases lay in between. This chain connects TRBV25-1 to TRBJ1-2; a possible D gene is TRBD1 (5 bases). The sequence derives from a male donor with early-stage non-small cell lung cancer. Specimen: PBMCs, collected at surgery. As DNA, the CDR3 is TGTGCCAGCAGTGAGGGAGGAGGGACCAACTATGGCTACACCTTC. Amino acids: CASSEGGGTNYGYTF.